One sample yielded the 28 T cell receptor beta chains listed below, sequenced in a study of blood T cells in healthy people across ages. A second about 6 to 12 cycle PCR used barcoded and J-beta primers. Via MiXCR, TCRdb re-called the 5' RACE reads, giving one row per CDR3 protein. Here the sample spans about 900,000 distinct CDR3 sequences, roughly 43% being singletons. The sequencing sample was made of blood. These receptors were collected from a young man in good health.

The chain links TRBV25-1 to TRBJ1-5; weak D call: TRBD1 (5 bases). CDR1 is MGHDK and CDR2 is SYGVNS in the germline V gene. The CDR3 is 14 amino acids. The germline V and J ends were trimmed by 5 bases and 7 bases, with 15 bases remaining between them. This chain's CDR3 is CASSLEGPEQPQHF. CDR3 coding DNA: TGTGCCAGCAGTCTGGAGGGGCCTGAACAGCCCCAGCATTTT.

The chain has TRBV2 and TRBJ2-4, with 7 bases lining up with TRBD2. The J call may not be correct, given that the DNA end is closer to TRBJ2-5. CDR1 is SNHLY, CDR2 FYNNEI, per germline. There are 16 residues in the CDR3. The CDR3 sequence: CASSERTRSPGETQYF. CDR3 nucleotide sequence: TGTGCCAGCAGTGAAAGGACTAGGAGCCCCGGGGAGACCCAGTACTTC.

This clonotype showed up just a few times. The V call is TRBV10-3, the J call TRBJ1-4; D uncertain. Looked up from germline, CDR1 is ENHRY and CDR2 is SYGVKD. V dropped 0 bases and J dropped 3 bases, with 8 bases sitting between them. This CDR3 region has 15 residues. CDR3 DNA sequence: TGTGCCATCAGTGAGTCAAGGCAGTCTAATGAAAAACTGTTTTTT. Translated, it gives CAISESRQSNEKLFF.

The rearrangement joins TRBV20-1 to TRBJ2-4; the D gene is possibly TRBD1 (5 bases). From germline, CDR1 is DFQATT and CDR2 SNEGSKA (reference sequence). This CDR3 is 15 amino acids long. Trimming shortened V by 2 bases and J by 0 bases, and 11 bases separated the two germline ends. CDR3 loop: CSARTGSIAKNIQYF. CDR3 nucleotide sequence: TGCAGTGCTAGAACAGGTTCAATAGCCAAAAACATTCAGTACTTC.

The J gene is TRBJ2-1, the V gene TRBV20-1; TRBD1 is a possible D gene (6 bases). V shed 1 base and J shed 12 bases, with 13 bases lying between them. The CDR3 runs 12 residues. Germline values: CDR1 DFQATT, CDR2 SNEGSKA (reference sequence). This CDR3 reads CSARVAATGQFF. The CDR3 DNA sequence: TGCAGTGCTAGAGTTGCGGCGACAGGGCAGTTCTTC.

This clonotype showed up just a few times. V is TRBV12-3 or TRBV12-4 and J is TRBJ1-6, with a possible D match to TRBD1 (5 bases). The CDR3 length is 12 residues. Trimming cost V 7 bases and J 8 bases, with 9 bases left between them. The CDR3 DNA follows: TGTGCCAGCACCTCGGGGGATTCACCCCTCCACTTT. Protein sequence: CASTSGDSPLHF.

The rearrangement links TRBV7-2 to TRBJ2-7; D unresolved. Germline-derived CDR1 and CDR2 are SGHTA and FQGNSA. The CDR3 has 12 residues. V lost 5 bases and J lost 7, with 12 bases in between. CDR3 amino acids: CASSLRRQEQYF. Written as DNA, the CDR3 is TGTGCCAGCAGCCTACGCCGGCAGGAGCAGTACTTC.

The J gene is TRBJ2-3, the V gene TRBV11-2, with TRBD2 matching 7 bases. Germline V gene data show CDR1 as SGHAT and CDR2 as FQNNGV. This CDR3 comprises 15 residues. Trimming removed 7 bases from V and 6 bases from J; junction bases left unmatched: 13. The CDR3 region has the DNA TGTGCCAGCATGCAGGCGGGGGTCCGGGGGGATACGCAGTATTTT. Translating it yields CASMQAGVRGDTQYF.

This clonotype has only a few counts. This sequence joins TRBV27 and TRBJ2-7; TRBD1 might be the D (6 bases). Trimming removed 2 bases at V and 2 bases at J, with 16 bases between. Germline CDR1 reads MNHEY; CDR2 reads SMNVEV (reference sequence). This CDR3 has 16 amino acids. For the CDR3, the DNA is TGTGCCAGCAGTTTAAGGTCTGGACAGCTCGCCTACGAGCAGTACTTC. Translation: CASSLRSGQLAYEQYF.

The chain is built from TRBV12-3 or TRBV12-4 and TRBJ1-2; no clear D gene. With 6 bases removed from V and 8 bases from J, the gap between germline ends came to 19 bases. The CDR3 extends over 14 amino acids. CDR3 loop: CASSLLSLMGGYTF. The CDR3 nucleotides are TGTGCCAGCAGCCTCCTCTCGCTGATGGGGGGCTACACCTTC.

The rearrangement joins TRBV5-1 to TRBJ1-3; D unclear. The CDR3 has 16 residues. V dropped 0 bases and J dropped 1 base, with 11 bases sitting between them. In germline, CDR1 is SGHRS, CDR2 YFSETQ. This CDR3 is CASSLAERQSGNTIYF. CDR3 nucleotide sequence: TGCGCCAGCAGCTTGGCGGAGCGCCAGTCTGGAAACACCATATATTTT.

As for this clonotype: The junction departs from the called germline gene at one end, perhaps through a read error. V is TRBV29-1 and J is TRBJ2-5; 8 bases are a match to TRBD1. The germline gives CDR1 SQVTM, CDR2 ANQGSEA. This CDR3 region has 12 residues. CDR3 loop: CSTGTGQETRYF. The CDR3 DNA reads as TGCAGCACGGGGACAGGACAAGAGACCCGGTACTTC.

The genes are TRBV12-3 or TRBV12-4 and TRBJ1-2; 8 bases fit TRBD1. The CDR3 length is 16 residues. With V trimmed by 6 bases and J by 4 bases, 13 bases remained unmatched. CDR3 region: CASSHGTGRTSYGYTF. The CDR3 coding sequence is TGTGCCAGCAGCCATGGGACAGGCCGAACCTCCTATGGCTACACCTTC.

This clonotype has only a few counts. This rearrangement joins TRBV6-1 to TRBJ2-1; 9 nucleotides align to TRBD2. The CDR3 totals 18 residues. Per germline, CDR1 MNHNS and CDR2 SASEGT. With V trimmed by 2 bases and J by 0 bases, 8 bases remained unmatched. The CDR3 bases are TGTGCCAGCAGTGAATTGGTAGCGGGGGCCCTCTCCTACAATGAGCAGTTCTTC. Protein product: CASSELVAGALSYNEQFF.

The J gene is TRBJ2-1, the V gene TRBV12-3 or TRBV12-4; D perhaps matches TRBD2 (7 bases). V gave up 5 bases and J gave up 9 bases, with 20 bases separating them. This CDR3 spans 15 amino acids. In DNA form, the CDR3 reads TGTGCCAGCAGTCCCCAGGAGGGGGGGTACGGTGAGCAGTTCTTC. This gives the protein CASSPQEGGYGEQFF.

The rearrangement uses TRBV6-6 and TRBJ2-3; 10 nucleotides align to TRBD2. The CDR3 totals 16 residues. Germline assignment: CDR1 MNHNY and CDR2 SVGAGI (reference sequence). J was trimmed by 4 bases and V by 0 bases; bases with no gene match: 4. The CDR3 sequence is CASSYSVAGGADTQYF. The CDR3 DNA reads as TGTGCCAGCAGTTACTCCGTAGCGGGGGGCGCAGATACGCAGTATTTT.

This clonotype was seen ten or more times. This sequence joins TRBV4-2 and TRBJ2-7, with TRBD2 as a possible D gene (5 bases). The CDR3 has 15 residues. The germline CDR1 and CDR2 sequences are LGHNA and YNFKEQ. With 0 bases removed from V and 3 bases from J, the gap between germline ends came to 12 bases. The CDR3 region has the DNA TGTGCCAGCAGCCAAGATTTTCTTGGGAGCTACGAGCAGTACTTC. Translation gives CASSQDFLGSYEQYF.

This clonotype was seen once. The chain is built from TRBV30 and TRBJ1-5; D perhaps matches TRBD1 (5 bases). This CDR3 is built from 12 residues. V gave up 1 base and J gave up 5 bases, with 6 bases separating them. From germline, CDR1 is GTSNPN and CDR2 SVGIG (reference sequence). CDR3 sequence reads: CAWSGGDQPQHF. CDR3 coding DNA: TGTGCCTGGAGTGGAGGGGATCAGCCCCAGCATTTT.

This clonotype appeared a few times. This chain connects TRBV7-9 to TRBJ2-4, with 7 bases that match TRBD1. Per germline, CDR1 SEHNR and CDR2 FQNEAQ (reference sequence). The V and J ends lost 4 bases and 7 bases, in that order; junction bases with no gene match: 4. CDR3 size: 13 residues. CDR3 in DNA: TGTGCCAGCAGCTCCACAGGGGCCAACATTCAGTACTTC. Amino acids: CASSSTGANIQYF.

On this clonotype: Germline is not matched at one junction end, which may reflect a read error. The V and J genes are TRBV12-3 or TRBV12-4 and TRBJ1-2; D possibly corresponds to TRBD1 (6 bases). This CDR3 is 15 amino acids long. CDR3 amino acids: CASSRDIVGGYGCTF. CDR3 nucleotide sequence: TGTGCCAGCAGTAGGGACATAGTCGGCGGCTATGGCTGCACCTTC.

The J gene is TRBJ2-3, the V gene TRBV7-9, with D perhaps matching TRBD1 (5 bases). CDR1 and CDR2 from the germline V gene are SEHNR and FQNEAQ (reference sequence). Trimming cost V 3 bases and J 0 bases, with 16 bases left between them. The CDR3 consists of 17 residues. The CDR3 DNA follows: TGTGCCAGCAGCTTCCCAACAGACAGTTCTAGCACAGATACGCAGTATTTT. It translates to CASSFPTDSSSTDTQYF. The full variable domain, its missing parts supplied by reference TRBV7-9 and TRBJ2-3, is DTGVSQNPRHKITKRGQNVTFRCDPISEHNRLYWYRQTLGQGPEFLTYFQNEAQLEKSRLLSDRFSAERPKGSFSTLEIQRTEQGDSAMYLCASSFPTDSSSTDTQYFGPGTRLTVL.

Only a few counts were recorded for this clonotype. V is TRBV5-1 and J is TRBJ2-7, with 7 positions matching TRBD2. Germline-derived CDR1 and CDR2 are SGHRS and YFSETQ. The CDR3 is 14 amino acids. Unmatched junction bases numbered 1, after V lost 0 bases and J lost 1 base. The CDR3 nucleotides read TGCGCCAGCAGCTTGGGGGACTATTCCTACGAGCAGTACTTC. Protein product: CASSLGDYSYEQYF.

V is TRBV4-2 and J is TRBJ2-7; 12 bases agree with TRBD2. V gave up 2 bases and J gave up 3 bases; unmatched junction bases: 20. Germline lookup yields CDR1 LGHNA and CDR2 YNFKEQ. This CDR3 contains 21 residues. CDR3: CASSQQITNWLAGGNIYEQYF. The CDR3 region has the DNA TGTGCCAGCAGCCAACAAATAACCAATTGGCTAGCGGGGGGGAACATCTACGAGCAGTACTTC.

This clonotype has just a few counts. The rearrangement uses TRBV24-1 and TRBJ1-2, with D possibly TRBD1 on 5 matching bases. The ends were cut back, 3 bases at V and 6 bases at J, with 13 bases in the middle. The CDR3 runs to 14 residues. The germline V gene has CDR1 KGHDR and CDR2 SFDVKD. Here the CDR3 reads CATSDAQGYDGYTF. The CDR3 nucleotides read TGTGCCACCAGTGATGCCCAGGGTTACGATGGCTACACCTTC.

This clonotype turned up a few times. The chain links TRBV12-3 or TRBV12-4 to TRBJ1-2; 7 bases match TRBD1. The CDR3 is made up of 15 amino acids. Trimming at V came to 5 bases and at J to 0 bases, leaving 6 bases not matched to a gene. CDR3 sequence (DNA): TGTGCCAGCAGTACACGGGACAGCTCTAACTATGGCTACACCTTC. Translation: CASSTRDSSNYGYTF.

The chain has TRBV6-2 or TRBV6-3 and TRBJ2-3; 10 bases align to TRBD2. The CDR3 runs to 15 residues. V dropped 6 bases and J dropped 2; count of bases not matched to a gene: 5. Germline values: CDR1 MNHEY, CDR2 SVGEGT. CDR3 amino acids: CASRLLAGNTDTQYF. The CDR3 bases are TGTGCCAGCAGACTACTAGCGGGGAACACAGATACGCAGTATTTT.

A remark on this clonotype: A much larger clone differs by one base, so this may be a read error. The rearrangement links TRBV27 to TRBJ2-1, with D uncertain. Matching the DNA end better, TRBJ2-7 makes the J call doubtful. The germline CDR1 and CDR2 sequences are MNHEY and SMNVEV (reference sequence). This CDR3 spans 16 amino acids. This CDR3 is CASRAYSLGSYNEQYF. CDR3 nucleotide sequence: TGTGCCAGCAGGGCTTACAGCCTTGGCTCCTACAATGAGCAGTACTTC.

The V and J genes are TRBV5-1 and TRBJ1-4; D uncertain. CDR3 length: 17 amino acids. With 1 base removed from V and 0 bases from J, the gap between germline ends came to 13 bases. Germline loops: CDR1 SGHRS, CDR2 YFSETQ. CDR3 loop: CASSLTAFLSTNEKLFF. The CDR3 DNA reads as TGCGCCAGCAGCTTGACAGCCTTTCTTTCAACTAATGAAAAACTGTTTTTT.